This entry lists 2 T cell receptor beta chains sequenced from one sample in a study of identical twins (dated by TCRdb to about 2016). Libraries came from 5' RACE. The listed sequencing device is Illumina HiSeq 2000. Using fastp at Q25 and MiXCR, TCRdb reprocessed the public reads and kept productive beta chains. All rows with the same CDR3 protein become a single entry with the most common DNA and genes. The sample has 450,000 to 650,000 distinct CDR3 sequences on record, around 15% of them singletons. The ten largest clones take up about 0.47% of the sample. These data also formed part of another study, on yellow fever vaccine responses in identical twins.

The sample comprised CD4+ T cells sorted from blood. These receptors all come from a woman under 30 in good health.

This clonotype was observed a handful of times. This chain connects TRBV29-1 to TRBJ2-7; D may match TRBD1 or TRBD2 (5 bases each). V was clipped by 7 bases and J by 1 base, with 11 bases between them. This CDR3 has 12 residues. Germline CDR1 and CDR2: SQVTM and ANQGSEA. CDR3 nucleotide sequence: TGCAGCGCCGGGGACGCATCCTACGAGCAGTACTTC. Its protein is CSAGDASYEQYF.

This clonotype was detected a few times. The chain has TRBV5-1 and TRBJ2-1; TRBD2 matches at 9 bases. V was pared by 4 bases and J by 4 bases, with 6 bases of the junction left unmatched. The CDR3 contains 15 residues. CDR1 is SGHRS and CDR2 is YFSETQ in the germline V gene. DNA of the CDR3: TGCGCCAGCAGCATCCGGGCGGGAGGGTACAATGAGCAGTTCTTC. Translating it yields CASSIRAGGYNEQFF.